Listed below are T cell receptor beta chains from one sample, sequenced in a study of T cells in Graves' hyperthyroidism and ophthalmopathy. TCRdb passed the multiplex PCR reads through MiXCR, listing each CDR3 protein once. The sample yields hundreds of thousands of distinct CDR3 sequences, around 15% seen once. Sequencing was performed on blood. The receptors shown here come from a young woman with Graves' hyperthyroidism. CDR3s include the opening cysteine and the closing phenylalanine or tryptophan. Fields, in order: CDR3 length, V gene, J gene, D gene, clone size, CDR3 DNA, CDR3 protein. A D gene is named only where the DNA matches it firmly. Clone size is shown for a subset of rows, as once, few, many or a class of expanded clone.

14	TRBV27	TRBJ1-1	.	many	TGTGCCAGCAGTTTTCTTGGAGGGTCCACTGAAGCTTTCTTT	CASSFLGGSTEAFF
15	TRBV24-1	TRBJ1-2	.	.	TGTGCCACCAGTGACCCAAATAAAGCTAACTATGGCTACACCTTC	CATSDPNKANYGYTF
13	TRBV7-9	TRBJ1-2	.	many	TGTGCCAGCAGCCAAGGACACAGCTATGGCTACACCTTC	CASSQGHSYGYTF
14	TRBV7-2	TRBJ2-4	.	few	TGTGCCAGCAGCTTAGGGCCCGGCGGGAACATTCAGTACTTC	CASSLGPGGNIQYF
15	TRBV6-1	TRBJ1-4	TRBD1	few	TGTGCCAGCAGTGAAACGGGACAGGGAGGTGAAAAACTGTTTTTT	CASSETGQGGEKLFF
20	TRBV2	TRBJ2-3	.	few	TGTGCCAGCAGTGGACCGGGACCCAGGGTGACTTCCACTAGCACAGATGCGCAGTATTTT	CASSGPGPRVTSTSTDAQYF
12	TRBV5-8	TRBJ2-3	.	.	TGTGCCGCCGGCTCTAGCACAGATACGCAGTATTTT	CAAGSSTDTQYF
19	TRBV9	TRBJ1-1	.	few	TGTGCCAGCAGCGCTCAACCATCCCTAAAGAGTGGGCAGACGCCTGAAGCTTTCTTT	CASSAQPSLKSGQTPEAFF
14	TRBV7-2	TRBJ2-1	TRBD2	.	TGTGCCAGCAGCTTCGCCACTAGCGGGAGGGCCCAGTTCTTC	CASSFATSGRAQFF
16	TRBV29-1	TRBJ2-7	TRBD1	many	TGCAGCGCAAAACTCCGGGACAGGGGGCCTGCCTACGAGCAGTACTTC	CSAKLRDRGPAYEQYF
17	TRBV11-2	TRBJ2-1	TRBD2	.	TGTGCCAGCAGCCTAGGGGCGGGCGGGAGCCCAAAAAATGAGCAGTTCTTC	CASSLGAGGSPKNEQFF
16	TRBV6-1	TRBJ2-2	TRBD1	.	TGTGCCAGCAGGACCGGGACAGGGCGTGTCACCGGGGAGCTGTTTTTT	CASRTGTGRVTGELFF
14	TRBV24-1	TRBJ2-2	TRBD1	few	TGTGCCACCACCGGGACAGGGGACACCGGGGAGCTGTTTTTT	CATTGTGDTGELFF
17	TRBV6-1	TRBJ2-1	TRBD2	few	TGTGCCAGCAGTGTTCATAGCGGGCTTAGCTCCTACAATGAGCAGTTCTTC	CASSVHSGLSSYNEQFF
15	TRBV19	TRBJ2-1	.	many	TGTGCCAGTAGTGATCAGCTGAACTCCTACAATGAGCAGTTCTTC	CASSDQLNSYNEQFF
17	TRBV19	TRBJ2-1	.	.	TGTGCCAGTAGTCATATAGGGTCGGGGGCTCTCGGTAATGAGCAGTTCTTC	CASSHIGSGALGNEQFF
15	TRBV6-1	TRBJ2-2	.	.	TGTGCCAGCAGGGGGGCAGGGGCGAACACCGGGGAGCTGTTTTTT	CASRGAGANTGELFF
13	TRBV10-3	TRBJ1-4	.	.	TGTGCCATCAGTGAGGGGGCGGGAGAAAAACTGTTTTTT	CAISEGAGEKLFF
13	TRBV7-2	TRBJ2-7	.	.	TGTGCCAGCAGCCCCAATAATTTAGACGAGCAGTACTTC	CASSPNNLDEQYF